The 11 T cell receptor beta chains below come from one sample, sequenced in a study of cytotoxic CD8 clonotypes in ibrutinib-treated CLL. TCRdb keeps only in-frame clones here, not all; method: immunoSEQ multiplex PCR. The table has approximately 80,000 clones, around 83% seen once. The source was PBMCs, collected before ibrutinib treatment. These receptors originate from a human donor with chronic lymphocytic leukemia.

The V and J genes are TRBV5-6 and TRBJ2-1, with a possible D match to TRBD1 (5 bases). Trimming shortened V by 3 bases and J by 6 bases, and 10 bases separated the two germline ends. CDR1 is SGHDT and CDR2 is YYEEEE in the germline V gene. There are 13 residues in the CDR3. The CDR3 nucleotides read TGTGCCAGCAGCTGGGGCCCGTTCAATGAGCAGTTCTTC. It translates to CASSWGPFNEQFF. Using reference TRBV5-6 and TRBJ2-1 for the parts outside the CDR3, the full variable domain is DAGVTQSPTHLIKTRGQQVTLRCSPKSGHDTVSWYQQALGQGPQFIFQYYEEEERQRGNFPDRFSGHQFPNYSSELNVNALLLGDSALYLCASSWGPFNEQFFGPGTRLTVL.

Written as DNA, the CDR3 is TGTGCCAGCAGACTGGACAGGGCCTCCTACGAGCAGTACTTC. It specifies CASRLDRASYEQYF. This sequence joins TRBV6-5 and TRBJ2-7, with 8 bases identical to TRBD1. CDR1 and CDR2 from the germline V gene are MNHEY and SVGAGI. The ends lost 6 bases at V and 0 bases at J; junction bases unmatched: 4. The CDR3 consists of 14 residues.

This sequence joins TRBV7-2 and TRBJ1-2, with 8 bases lining up with TRBD1. The trim removed 1 base at V and 4 bases at J, leaving 2 bases unmatched. The CDR3 is 14 residues long. CDR1 and CDR2 from the germline V gene are SGHTA and FQGNSA. The CDR3 DNA sequence: TGTGCCAGCAGCTTAGACAGGGGGTTCTATGGCTACACCTTC. It encodes CASSLDRGFYGYTF.

V gene TRBV5-1 combines with J gene TRBJ1-1; possibly TRBD1 for D (6 bases). This CDR3 spans 15 amino acids. Trimming took off 2 bases at V and 5 bases at J, with 16 bases between the two ends. Germline assignment: CDR1 SGHRS and CDR2 YFSETQ. CDR3 sequence reads: CASSLYRLGGTEAFF. CDR3 DNA: TGCGCCAGCAGCTTATATCGGTTAGGGGGGACTGAAGCTTTCTTT.

The chain links TRBV28 to TRBJ2-4; 7 bases align to TRBD2. The CDR3 has 18 residues. Germline-derived CDR1 and CDR2 are MDHEN and SYDVKM. The V gene end was trimmed by 2 bases and the J gene end by 11 bases; junction bases not matched to a gene: 21. As DNA, the CDR3 is TGTGCCAGCAGTTTACCGTCGGAGGGCGGGAGCCCGCTCGCTCTTCAGTACTTC. Translation: CASSLPSEGGSPLALQYF.

The genes are TRBV19 and TRBJ2-2; 8 bases fit TRBD1. CDR3 length: 16 residues. Germline assignment: CDR1 LNHDA and CDR2 SQIVND (reference sequence). Losses at the gene ends were 6 bases for V and 2 bases for J; bases not matched to a gene: 8. DNA for the CDR3: TGTGCCAGTAGCCCCCTAGACAGGGGAAACACCGGGGAGCTGTTTTTT. Amino acid sequence: CASSPLDRGNTGELFF. The full variable domain, its missing parts supplied by reference TRBV19 and TRBJ2-2, is DGGITQSPKYLFRKEGQNVTLSCEQNLNHDAMYWYRQDPGQGLRLIYYSQIVNDFQKGDIAEGYSVSREKKESFPLTVTSAQKNPTAFYLCASSPLDRGNTGELFFGEGSRLTVL.

CDR3 in DNA: TGCGCCAGCAGCCCGGACCCCGCCTACGAGCAGTACTTC. Amino acid sequence: CASSPDPAYEQYF. The V and J genes are TRBV5-1 and TRBJ2-7; no reliable D call. This CDR3 has 13 amino acids. Trimming took 4 bases from V and 2 from J, leaving 10 bases between them. The germline V gene encodes CDR1 SGHRS and CDR2 YFSETQ.

The chain has TRBV30 and TRBJ2-5; D tentatively reads TRBD1 or TRBD2 (5 bases each). The CDR3 covers 14 residues. In germline, CDR1 is GTSNPN, CDR2 SVGIG (reference sequence). V shed 2 bases and J shed 1 base, with 11 bases lying between them. The CDR3 here is CAWSPGTTQETQYF. CDR3 DNA: TGTGCCTGGAGTCCCGGGACCACCCAAGAGACCCAGTACTTC.

The chain is built from TRBV27 and TRBJ2-5; possibly TRBD2 for D (6 bases). The CDR3 runs 15 residues. From germline, CDR1 is MNHEY and CDR2 SMNVEV (reference sequence). V was trimmed by 2 bases and J by 5 bases, leaving 15 bases between them. The CDR3 loop is CASSLEAGRQETQYF. In DNA form, the CDR3 reads TGTGCCAGCAGTTTAGAGGCAGGGAGGCAGGAGACCCAGTACTTC.

This rearrangement joins TRBV4-2 to TRBJ2-7, with TRBD2 matching over 9 bases. The CDR3 has 16 residues. Unmatched junction bases numbered 8, after V lost 3 bases and J lost 2 bases. Germline loops: CDR1 LGHNA, CDR2 YNFKEQ. The CDR3 bases are TGTGCCAGCAGCCATCAAGGCGGGAGGGGTACCTACGAGCAGTACTTC. Protein product: CASSHQGGRGTYEQYF.

The genes are TRBV18 and TRBJ2-5, with 7 bases identical to TRBD1. Germline assignment: CDR1 KGHSH and CDR2 LQKENI. The trim removed 1 base at V and 5 bases at J, leaving 7 bases unmatched. This CDR3 has 15 residues. CDR3 DNA sequence: TGTGCCAGCTCACCACAAGACAGGGCCTCGGAGACCCAGTACTTC. It translates to CASSPQDRASETQYF.